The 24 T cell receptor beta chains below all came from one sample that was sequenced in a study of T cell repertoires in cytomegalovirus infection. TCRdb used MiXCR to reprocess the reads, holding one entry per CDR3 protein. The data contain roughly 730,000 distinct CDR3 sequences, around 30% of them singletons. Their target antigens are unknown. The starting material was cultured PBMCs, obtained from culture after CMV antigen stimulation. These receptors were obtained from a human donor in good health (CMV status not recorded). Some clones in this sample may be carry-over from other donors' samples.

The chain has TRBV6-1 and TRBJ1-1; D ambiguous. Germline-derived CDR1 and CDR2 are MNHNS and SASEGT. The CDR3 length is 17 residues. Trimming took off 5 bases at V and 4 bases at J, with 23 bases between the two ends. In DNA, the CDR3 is TGTGCCAGCAGTTATTCTGGGCCTTTCAAGTCAATCACTGAAGCTTTCTTT. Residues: CASSYSGPFKSITEAFF.

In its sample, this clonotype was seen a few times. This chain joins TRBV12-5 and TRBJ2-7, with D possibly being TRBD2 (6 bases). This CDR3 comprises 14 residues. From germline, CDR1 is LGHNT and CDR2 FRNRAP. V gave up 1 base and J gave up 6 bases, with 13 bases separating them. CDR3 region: CASGLAELGGEQYF. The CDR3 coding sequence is TGTGCTAGTGGTTTGGCCGAACTGGGGGGCGAGCAGTACTTC.

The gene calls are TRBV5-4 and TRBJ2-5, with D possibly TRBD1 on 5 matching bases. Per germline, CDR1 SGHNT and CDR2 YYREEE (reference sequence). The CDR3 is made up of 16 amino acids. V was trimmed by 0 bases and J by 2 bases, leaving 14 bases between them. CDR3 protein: CASSLGWAGKQETQYF. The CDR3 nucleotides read TGTGCCAGCAGCTTGGGGTGGGCAGGGAAGCAAGAGACCCAGTACTTC.

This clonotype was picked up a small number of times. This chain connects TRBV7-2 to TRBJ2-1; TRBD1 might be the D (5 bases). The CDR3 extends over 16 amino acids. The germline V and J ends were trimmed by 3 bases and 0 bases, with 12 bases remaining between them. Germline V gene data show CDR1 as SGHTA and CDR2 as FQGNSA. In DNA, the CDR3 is TGTGCCAGCAGCTTGAGACAGACGAGCTCCTACAATGAGCAGTTCTTC. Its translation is CASSLRQTSSYNEQFF.

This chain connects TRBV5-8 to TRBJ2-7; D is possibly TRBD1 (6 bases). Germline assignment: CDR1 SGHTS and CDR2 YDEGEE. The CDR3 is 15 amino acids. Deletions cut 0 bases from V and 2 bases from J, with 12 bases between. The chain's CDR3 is CASSLVWTATYEQYF. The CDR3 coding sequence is TGTGCCAGCAGCTTGGTGTGGACAGCAACCTACGAGCAGTACTTC.

The CDR3 DNA follows: TGTGCCAGCAGTTTATTCGGGAGGGGTAATGAAAAACTGTTTTTT. Protein sequence: CASSLFGRGNEKLFF. The chain couples TRBV27 to TRBJ1-4; D is perhaps TRBD1 (5 bases). The germline V gene encodes CDR1 MNHEY and CDR2 SMNVEV (reference sequence). V was clipped by 1 base and J by 4 bases, with 10 bases between them. The CDR3 is 15 amino acids.

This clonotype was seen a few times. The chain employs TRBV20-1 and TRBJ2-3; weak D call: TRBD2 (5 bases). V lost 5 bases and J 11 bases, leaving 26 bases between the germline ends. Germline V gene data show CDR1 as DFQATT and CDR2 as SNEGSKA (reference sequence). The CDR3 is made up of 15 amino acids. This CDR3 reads CSADTRAAQRLEQYF. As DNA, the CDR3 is TGCAGTGCTGATACCCGCGCGGCGCAGCGGCTTGAGCAGTATTTT.

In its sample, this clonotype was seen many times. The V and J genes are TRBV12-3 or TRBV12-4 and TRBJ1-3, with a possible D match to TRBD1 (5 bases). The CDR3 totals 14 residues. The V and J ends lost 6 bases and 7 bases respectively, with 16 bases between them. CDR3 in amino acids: CASSLLAAGNTIYF. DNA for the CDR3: TGTGCCAGCAGCCTGCTGGCAGCAGGGAACACCATATATTTT.

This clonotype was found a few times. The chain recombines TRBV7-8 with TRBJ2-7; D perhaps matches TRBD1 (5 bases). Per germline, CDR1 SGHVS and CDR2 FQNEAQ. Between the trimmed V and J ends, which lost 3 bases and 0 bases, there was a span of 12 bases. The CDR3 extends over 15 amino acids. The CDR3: CASSLGPGSSYEQYF. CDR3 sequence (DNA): TGTGCCAGCAGCTTGGGGCCAGGAAGCTCCTACGAGCAGTACTTC. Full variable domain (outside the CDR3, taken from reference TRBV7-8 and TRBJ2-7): GAGVSQSPRYKVAKRGQDVALRCDPISGHVSLFWYQQALGQGPEFLTYFQNEAQLDKSGLPSDRFFAERPEGSVSTLKIQRTQQEDSAVYLCASSLGPGSSYEQYFGPGTRLTVT.

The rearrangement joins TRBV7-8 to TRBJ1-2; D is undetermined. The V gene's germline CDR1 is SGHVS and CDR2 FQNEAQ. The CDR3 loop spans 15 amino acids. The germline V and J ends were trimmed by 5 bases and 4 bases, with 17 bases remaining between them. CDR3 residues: CASSPQIGVTYGYTF. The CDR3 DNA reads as TGTGCCAGCAGCCCTCAAATAGGTGTTACCTATGGCTACACCTTC.

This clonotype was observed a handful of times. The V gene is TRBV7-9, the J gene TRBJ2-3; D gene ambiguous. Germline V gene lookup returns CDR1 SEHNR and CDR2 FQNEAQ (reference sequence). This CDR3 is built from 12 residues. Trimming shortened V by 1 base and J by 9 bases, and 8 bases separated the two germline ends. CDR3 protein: CASSLDSRTQYF. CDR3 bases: TGTGCCAGCAGCTTAGACTCACGGACGCAGTATTTT.

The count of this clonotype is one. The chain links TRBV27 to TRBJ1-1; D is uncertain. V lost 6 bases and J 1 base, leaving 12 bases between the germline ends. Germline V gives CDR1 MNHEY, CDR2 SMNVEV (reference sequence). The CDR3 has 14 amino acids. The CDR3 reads CASSPAGQNTEAFF. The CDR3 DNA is TGTGCCAGCAGCCCCGCCGGGCAGAACACTGAAGCTTTCTTT.

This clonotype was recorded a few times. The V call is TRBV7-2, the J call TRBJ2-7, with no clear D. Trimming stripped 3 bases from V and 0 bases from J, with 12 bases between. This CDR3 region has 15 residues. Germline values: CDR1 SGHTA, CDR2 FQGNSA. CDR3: CASSLAQRPSYEQYF. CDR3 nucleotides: TGTGCCAGCAGCTTGGCCCAGCGACCCTCCTACGAGCAGTACTTC.

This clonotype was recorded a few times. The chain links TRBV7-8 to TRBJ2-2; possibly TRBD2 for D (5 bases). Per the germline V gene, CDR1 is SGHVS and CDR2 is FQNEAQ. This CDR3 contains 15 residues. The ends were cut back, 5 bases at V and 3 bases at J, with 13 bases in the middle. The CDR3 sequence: CASSPRLPHTGELFF. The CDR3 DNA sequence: TGTGCCAGCAGCCCCCGACTACCACACACCGGGGAGCTGTTTTTT. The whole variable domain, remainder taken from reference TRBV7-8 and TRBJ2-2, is GAGVSQSPRYKVAKRGQDVALRCDPISGHVSLFWYQQALGQGPEFLTYFQNEAQLDKSGLPSDRFFAERPEGSVSTLKIQRTQQEDSAVYLCASSPRLPHTGELFFGEGSRLTVL.

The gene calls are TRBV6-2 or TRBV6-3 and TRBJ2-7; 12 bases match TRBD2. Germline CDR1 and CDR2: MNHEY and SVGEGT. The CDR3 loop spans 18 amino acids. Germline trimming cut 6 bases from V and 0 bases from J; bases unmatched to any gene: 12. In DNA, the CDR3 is TGTGCCAGCAGCAGTTTTACCGGACTAGCGGGATACTCCTACGAGCAGTACTTC. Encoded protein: CASSSFTGLAGYSYEQYF.

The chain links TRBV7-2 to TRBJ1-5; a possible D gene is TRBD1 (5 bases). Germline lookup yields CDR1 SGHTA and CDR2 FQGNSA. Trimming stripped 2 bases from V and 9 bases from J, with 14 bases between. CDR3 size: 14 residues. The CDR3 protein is CASSLRRAQGPQHF. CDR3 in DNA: TGTGCCAGCAGCTTAAGGCGGGCCCAGGGGCCCCAGCATTTT.

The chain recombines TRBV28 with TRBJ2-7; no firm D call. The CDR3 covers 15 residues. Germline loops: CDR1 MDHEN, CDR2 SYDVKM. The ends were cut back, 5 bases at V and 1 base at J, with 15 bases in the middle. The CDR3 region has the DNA TGTGCCAGCAGTCTCACCCCTGGACGGTCCTACGAGCAGTACTTC. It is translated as CASSLTPGRSYEQYF.

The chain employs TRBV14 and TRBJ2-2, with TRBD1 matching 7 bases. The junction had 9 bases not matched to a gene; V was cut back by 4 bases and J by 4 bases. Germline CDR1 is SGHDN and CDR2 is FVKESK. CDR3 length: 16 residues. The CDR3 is CASSPNTGAPTGELFF. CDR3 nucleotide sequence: TGTGCCAGCAGCCCAAACACAGGGGCGCCCACCGGGGAGCTGTTTTTT.

CDR3: CASSFRPRGGTKNIQYF. The CDR3 nucleotides are TGTGCCAGCAGCTTCCGACCCAGGGGAGGAACCAAAAACATTCAGTACTTC. V usage is TRBV7-2 and J usage is TRBJ2-4, with D perhaps given as TRBD1 or TRBD2 (6 bases each). Germline CDR1 reads SGHTA; CDR2 reads FQGNSA. The CDR3 has 17 amino acids. Trimming took off 3 bases at V and 2 bases at J, with 17 bases between the two ends.

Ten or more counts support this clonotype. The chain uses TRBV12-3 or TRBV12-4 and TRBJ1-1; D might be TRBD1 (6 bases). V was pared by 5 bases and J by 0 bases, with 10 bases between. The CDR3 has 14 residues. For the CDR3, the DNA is TGTGCCAGCAGTCGACAGGAATTGAACACTGAAGCTTTCTTT. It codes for CASSRQELNTEAFF.

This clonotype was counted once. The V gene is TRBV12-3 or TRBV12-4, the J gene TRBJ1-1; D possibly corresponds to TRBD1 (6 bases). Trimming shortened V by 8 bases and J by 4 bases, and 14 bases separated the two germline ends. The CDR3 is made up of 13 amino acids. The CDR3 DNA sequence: TGTGCCAGCGGTGTCGTAGGGGGCACTGAAGCTTTCTTT. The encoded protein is CASGVVGGTEAFF.

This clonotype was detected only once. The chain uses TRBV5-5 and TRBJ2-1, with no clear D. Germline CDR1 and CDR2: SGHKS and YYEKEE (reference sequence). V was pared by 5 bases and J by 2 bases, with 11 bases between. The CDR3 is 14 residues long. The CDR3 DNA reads TGTGCCAGCAGATTTCATTCAACCTACAATGAGCAGTTCTTC. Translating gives CASRFHSTYNEQFF.

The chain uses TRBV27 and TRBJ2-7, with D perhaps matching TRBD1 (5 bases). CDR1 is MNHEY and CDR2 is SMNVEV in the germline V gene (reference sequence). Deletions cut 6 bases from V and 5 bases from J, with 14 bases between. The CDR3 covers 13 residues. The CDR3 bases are TGTGCCAGCAGCCTAACCAGGGTCCACGAGCAGTACTTC. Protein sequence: CASSLTRVHEQYF.

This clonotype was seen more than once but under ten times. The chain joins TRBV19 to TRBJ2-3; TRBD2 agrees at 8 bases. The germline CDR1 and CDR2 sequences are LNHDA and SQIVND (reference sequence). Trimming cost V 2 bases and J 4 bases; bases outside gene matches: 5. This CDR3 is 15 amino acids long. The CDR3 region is CASSISSGVSDTQYF. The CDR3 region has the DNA TGTGCCAGTAGTATAAGTAGCGGGGTTTCAGATACGCAGTATTTT.